This T cell receptor (beta chain) was profiled in a study of blood T cell repertoires in COVID-19. Looked up from germline, CDR1 is SGHRS and CDR2 is YFSETQ. The trim removed 2 bases at V and 4 bases at J, leaving 4 bases unmatched. This CDR3 has 14 residues. Some clones are missing from TCRdb's copy, which holds only in-frame ones; the method was immunoSEQ multiplex PCR. Among a few hundred thousand clones listed, about 88% were seen once. Adults between about 18 and 95 years of age took part from under 25 US areas. In assigning cohorts, the study relied on participant-reported clinical history. V gene TRBV5-1 combines with J gene TRBJ2-3, with TRBD2 matching 7 bases. The sequenced sample was PBMCs or T cells enriched from blood (not recorded which). The receptor's source is a woman in her late teens or twenties who had been exposed to COVID-19. Here the CDR3 DNA reads TGCGCCAGCAGCTTTGGACTAGAGGCAGATACGCAGTATTTT. This gives the protein CASSFGLEADTQYF. The full variable domain, completed using reference TRBV5-1 and TRBJ2-3, is KAGVTQTPRYLIKTRGQQVTLSCSPISGHRSVSWYQQTPGQGLQFLFEYFSETQRNKGNFPGRFSGRQFSNSRSEMNVSTLELGDSALYLCASSFGLEADTQYFGPGTRLTVL.